The T cell receptor beta chain under discussion was sequenced for a study of blood T cell repertoires in COVID-19. Looking at the study overall: Specimens from acute and convalescent COVID-19 originated in the United States, Italy and Spain. Nucleic acid was either cDNA or gDNA, and it came from T cells, B-cell-depleted T cells, or PBMCs.

The CDR3 length is 16 residues. The germline V gene encodes CDR1 SGHDN and CDR2 FVKESK. With 0 bases clipped from V and 7 bases from J, the junction kept 8 bases outside the gene matches. Original data processing: Amplification from reference gene primers served as the basis for estimated nucleated cell counts. Method: immunoSEQ multiplex PCR; TCRdb's copy keeps in-frame clones and lacks some. The V and J calls and clone size are taken from that table; D and trimming were inferred from the DNA. The table has approximately 260,000 clones, 80% to 90% seen once. The sequence was collected from a woman between 70 and 85 years old with acute or convalescent COVID-19. J is TRBJ2-1 and V is TRBV14; 8 nucleotides line up with TRBD1. Sample: peripheral blood. The CDR3, as DNA: TGTGCCAGCAGCCAAGATTATAGGACAGGGTATAATGAGCAGTTCTTC. It codes for CASSQDYRTGYNEQFF.